The T cell receptor beta chain described here comes from a study of blood T cell repertoires in COVID-19. The data were produced by immunoSEQ multiplex PCR, yet TCRdb's version contains in-frame clones alone and is incomplete. Of 250,000 or so clones detected, around 81% appear once; the ten largest clones hold around 3.6%. Germline V lookup: CDR1 LNHDA, CDR2 SQIVND (reference sequence). The CDR3 has 14 amino acids. Trimming stripped 7 bases from V and 7 bases from J, with 17 bases between. Sequences were obtained from PBMCs or T cells enriched from blood (not recorded which). This clonotype was sampled from a man aged 45-65 years who had recovered from COVID-19. The V gene is TRBV19, the J gene TRBJ1-5, with D hard to call. CDR3 DNA: TGTGCCAGTACCCCGCTACCGGGTACCCAGCCCCAGCATTTT. It yields the protein CASTPLPGTQPQHF.